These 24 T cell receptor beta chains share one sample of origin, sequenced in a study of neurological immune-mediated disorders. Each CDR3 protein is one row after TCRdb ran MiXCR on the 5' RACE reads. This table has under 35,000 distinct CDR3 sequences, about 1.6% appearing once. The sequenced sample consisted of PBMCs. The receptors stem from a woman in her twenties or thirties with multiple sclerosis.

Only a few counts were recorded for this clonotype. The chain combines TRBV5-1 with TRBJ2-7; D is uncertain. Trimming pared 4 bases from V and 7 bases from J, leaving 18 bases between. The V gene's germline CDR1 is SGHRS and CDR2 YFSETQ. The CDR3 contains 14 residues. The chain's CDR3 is CASSPGLFLGEQYF. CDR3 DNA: TGCGCCAGCAGCCCCGGGCTCTTTCTAGGGGAGCAGTACTTC. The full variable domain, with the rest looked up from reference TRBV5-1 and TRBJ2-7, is KAGVTQTPRYLIKTRGQQVTLSCSPISGHRSVSWYQQTPGQGLQFLFEYFSETQRNKGNFPGRFSGRQFSNSRSEMNVSTLELGDSALYLCASSPGLFLGEQYFGPGTRLTVT.

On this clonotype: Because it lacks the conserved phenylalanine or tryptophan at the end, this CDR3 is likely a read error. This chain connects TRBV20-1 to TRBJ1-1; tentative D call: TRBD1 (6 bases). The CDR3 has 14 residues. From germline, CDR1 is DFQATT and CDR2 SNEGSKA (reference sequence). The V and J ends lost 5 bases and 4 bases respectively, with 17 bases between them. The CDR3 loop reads CSAPTGRVVTEAFN. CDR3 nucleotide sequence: TGCAGTGCTCCCACAGGGCGAGTAGTCACTGAAGCTTTCAAT.

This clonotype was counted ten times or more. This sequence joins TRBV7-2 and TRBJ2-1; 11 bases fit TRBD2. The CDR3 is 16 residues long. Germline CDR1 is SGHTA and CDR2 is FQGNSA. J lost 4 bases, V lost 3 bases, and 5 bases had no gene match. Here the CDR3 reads CASSFPRTSGYNEQFF. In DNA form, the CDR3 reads TGTGCCAGCAGCTTTCCAAGGACTAGCGGGTACAATGAGCAGTTCTTC.

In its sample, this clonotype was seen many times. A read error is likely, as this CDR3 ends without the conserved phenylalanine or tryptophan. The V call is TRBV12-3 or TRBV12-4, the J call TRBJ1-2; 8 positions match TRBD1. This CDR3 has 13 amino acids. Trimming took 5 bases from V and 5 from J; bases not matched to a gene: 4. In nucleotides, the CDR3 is TGTGCCAGCAGTCAGGGACAGGCTTATGGCTACACCTGC. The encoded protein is CASSQGQAYGYTC.

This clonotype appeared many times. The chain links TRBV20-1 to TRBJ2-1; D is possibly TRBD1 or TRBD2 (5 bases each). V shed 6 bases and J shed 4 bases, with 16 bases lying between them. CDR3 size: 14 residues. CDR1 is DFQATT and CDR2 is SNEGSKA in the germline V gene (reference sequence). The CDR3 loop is CSATSGGAYNEQFF. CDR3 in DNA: TGCAGTGCCACAAGCGGTGGGGCATACAATGAGCAGTTCTTC.

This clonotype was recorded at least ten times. Here the CDR3 reads CASSKGQTSGANVLTF. Here the CDR3 DNA reads TGTGCCAGCAGCAAGGGACAGACCTCTGGGGCCAACGTCCTGACTTTC. This chain joins TRBV5-8 and TRBJ2-6, with TRBD1 matching 7 bases. This CDR3 comprises 16 residues. V shed 4 bases, J shed 0 bases, and the junction held 4 bases outside the gene matches. The germline V gene has CDR1 SGHTS and CDR2 YDEGEE. Variable domain in full (rest from reference TRBV5-8 and TRBJ2-6): EAGVTQSPTHLIKTRGQQATLRCSPISGHTSVYWYQQALGLGLQFLLWYDEGEERNRGNFPPRFSGRQFPNYSSELNVNALELEDSALYLCASSKGQTSGANVLTFGAGSRLTVL.

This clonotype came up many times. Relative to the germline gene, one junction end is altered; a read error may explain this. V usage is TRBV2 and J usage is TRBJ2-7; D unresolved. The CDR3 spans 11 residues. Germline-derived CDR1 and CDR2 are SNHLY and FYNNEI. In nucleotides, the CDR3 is TGCGCCAGCAGTGGCCAATACGAGCAGTACTTC. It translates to CASSGQYEQYF.

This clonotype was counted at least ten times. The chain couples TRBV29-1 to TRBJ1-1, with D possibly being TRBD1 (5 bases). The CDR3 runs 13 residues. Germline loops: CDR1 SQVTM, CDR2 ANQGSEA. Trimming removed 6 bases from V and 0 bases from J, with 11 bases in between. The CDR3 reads CSVAGTVNTEAFF. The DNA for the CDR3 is TGCAGCGTGGCCGGGACGGTGAACACTGAAGCTTTCTTT.

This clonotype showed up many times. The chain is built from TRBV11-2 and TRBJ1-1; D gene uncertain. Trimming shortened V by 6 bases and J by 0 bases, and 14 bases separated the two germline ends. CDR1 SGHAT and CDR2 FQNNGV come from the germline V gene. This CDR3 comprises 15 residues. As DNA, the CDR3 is TGTGCCAGCAGTCCAAGGGCGGCGTTGAACACTGAAGCTTTCTTT. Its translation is CASSPRAALNTEAFF.

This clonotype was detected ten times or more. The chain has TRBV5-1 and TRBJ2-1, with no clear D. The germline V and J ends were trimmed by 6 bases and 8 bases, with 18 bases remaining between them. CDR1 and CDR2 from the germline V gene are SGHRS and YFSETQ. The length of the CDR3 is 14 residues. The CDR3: CASKGVWSSHEQFF. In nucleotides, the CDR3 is TGCGCCAGCAAGGGTGTATGGAGTTCCCATGAGCAGTTCTTC.

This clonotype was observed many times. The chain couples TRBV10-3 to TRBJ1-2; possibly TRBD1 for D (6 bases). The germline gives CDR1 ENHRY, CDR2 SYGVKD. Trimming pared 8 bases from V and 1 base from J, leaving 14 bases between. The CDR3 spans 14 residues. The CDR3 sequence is CAISLTGINYGYTF. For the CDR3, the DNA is TGTGCCATCTCACTGACAGGAATTAACTATGGCTACACCTTC.

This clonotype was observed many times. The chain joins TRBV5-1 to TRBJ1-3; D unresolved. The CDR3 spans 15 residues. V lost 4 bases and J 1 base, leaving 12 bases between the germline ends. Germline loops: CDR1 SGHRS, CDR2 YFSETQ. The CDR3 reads CASSIDPGSGNTIYF. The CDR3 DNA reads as TGCGCCAGCAGCATAGATCCGGGGTCTGGAAACACCATATATTTT.

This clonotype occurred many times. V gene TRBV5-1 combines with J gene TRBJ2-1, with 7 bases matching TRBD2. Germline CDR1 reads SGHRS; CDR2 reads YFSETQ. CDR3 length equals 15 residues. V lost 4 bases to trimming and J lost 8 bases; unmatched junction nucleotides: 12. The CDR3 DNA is TGCGCCAGCAGCGCGGACGGGAGGAGTTCCCATGAGCAGTTCTTC. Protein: CASSADGRSSHEQFF.

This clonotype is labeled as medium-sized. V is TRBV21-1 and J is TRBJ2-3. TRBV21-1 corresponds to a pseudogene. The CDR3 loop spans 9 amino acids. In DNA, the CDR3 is TGTGGACTCAAGGATACGCAGTATTTT. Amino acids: CGLKDTQYF.

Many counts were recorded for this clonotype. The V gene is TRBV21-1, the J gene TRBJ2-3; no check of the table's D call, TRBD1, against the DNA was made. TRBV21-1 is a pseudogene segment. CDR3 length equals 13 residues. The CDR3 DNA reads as TGTGCCAGCAGCAAAGGGGGGGTAGATACGCAGTATTTT. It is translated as CASSKGGVDTQYF.

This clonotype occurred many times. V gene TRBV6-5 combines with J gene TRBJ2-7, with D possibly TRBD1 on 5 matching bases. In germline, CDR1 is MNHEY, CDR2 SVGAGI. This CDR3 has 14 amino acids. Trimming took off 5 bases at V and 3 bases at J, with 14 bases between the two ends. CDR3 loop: CASSKSYRSYEQYF. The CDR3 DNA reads TGTGCCAGCAGTAAGTCCTACAGGAGCTACGAGCAGTACTTC.

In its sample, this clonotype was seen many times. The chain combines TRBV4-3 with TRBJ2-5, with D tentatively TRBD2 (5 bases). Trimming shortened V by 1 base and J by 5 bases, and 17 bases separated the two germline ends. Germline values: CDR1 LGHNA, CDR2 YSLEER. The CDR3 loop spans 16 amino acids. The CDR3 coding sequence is TGCGCCAGCAGCCAAGCCCGACTGAACGGACTCGAGACCCAGTACTTC. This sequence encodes CASSQARLNGLETQYF.

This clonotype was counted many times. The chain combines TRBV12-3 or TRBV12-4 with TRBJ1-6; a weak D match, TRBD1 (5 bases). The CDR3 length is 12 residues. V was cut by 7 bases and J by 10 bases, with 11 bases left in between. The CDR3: CASKVGGSPLHF. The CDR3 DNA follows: TGTGCCAGCAAAGTGGGGGGGTCACCCCTCCACTTT.

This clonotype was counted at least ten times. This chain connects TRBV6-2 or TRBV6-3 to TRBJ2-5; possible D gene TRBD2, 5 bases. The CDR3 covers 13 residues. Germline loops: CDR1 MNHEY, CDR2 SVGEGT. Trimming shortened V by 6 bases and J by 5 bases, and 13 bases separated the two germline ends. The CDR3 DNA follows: TGTGCCAGCAGAACTAGTTCCGCGGAGACCCAGTACTTC. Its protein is CASRTSSAETQYF.

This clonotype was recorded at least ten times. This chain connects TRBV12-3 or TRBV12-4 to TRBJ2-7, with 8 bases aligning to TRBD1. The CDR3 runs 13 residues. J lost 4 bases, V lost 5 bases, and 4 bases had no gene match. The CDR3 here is CASSRQGRYEQYF. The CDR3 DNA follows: TGTGCCAGCAGTAGACAGGGGAGGTACGAGCAGTACTTC.

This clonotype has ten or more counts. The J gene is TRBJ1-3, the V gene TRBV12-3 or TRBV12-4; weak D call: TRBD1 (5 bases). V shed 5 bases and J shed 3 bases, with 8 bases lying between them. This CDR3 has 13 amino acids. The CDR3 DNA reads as TGTGCCAGCAGTCCCAGGGTTGGAAACACCATATATTTT. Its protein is CASSPRVGNTIYF.

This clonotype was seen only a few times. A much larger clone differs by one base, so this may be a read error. The CDR3 protein is CASSALAGGIDTQYF. The CDR3 coding sequence is TGTGCCAGCAGCGCCCTAGCGGGGGGGATAGATACGCAGTATTTT. The chain couples TRBV9 to TRBJ2-3; TRBD2 matches 12 bases. Per the germline V gene, CDR1 is SGDLS and CDR2 is YYNGEE. The CDR3 loop spans 15 amino acids. The J segment lost 5 bases and the V segment lost 3 bases, leaving 4 bases of the junction unmatched.

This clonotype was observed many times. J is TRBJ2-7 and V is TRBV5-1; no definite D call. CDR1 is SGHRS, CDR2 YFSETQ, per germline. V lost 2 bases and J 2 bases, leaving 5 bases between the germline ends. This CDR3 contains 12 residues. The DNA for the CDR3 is TGCGCCAGCAGCTTAACTACCTACGAGCAGTACTTC. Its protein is CASSLTTYEQYF.

The CDR3 DNA is TGCAGTGCTAGGATTAGCGGGCGGCCCACAGATACGCAGTATTTT. This sequence encodes CSARISGRPTDTQYF. The V gene is TRBV20-1, the J gene TRBJ2-3, with 7 bases lining up with TRBD2. Trimming removed 3 bases from V and 2 bases from J; junction bases left unmatched: 8. The CDR3 contains 15 residues. Germline V gives CDR1 DFQATT, CDR2 SNEGSKA (reference sequence).